Each of the 18 T cell receptor beta chains below was sequenced from the same sample in a study of blood T cells in healthy people across ages. Alongside a J-beta primer mix, a sample-barcoded 5' primer served in a second PCR lasting about 7 to 12 cycles. Using its own MiXCR run on the 5' RACE reads, TCRdb lists one record per CDR3 protein. Of over 1,200,000 distinct CDR3 sequences in the sample, approximately 60% were seen once. Sequenced input: blood. These receptor sequences come from a young man in good health.

The chain combines TRBV25-1 with TRBJ1-4, with D maybe TRBD1 (5 bases). Trimming took off 7 bases at V and 0 bases at J, with 12 bases between the two ends. Germline V gene lookup returns CDR1 MGHDK and CDR2 SYGVNS. The CDR3 is 15 residues long. In DNA, the CDR3 is TGTGCCAGCACTCCCGACAGTGCAACTAATGAAAAACTGTTTTTT. As protein: CASTPDSATNEKLFF.

The chain has TRBV7-9 and TRBJ1-4; unclear D gene. CDR3 size: 16 residues. Trimming cost V 1 base and J 0 bases, with 9 bases left between them. CDR1 is SEHNR, CDR2 FQNEAQ, per germline (reference sequence). DNA for the CDR3: TGTGCCAGCAGCTTAGACACCGTTGCAACTAATGAAAAACTGTTTTTT. Residues: CASSLDTVATNEKLFF.

The chain joins TRBV2 to TRBJ2-7; no reliable D call. V lost 7 bases and J lost 0, with 7 bases in between. The CDR3 loop spans 12 amino acids. CDR1 and CDR2 from the germline V gene are SNHLY and FYNNEI. The CDR3 loop reads CASTTTSYEQYF. The CDR3 coding sequence is TGTGCCAGCACGACGACCTCCTACGAGCAGTACTTC.

This chain uses TRBV2 with TRBJ2-1; D gene ambiguous. V lost 10 bases and J 3 bases, leaving 10 bases between the germline ends. The germline V gene encodes CDR1 SNHLY and CDR2 FYNNEI. The CDR3 loop spans 12 amino acids. The CDR3, as DNA: TGTGCCACCAAAGGATACTACAATGAGCAGTTCTTC. Translated: CATKGYYNEQFF.

The table lists this clonotype with a few counts. V is TRBV7-9 and J is TRBJ2-5; the D is unclear. The V gene lost 4 bases and the J gene lost 3 bases, with 9 bases spanning the gap. This CDR3 spans 13 amino acids. Germline CDR1 and CDR2: SEHNR and FQNEAQ (reference sequence). The CDR3 DNA reads as TGTGCCAGCAGCTCCCTGAACGAAGAGACCCAGTACTTC. This encodes CASSSLNEETQYF.

This clonotype has just one count. A read error may account for a junction end that differs from germline. V and J are TRBV7-9 and TRBJ1-2; the D is unclear. The CDR3 spans 14 residues. Germline loops: CDR1 SEHNR, CDR2 FQNEAQ (reference sequence). This CDR3 reads CTSSYNVGHYGYTF. The CDR3 nucleotides read TGTACCAGCAGCTACAACGTGGGCCACTATGGCTACACCTTC.

The rearrangement joins TRBV29-1 to TRBJ2-5, with D unresolved. V was cut by 5 bases and J by 5 bases, with 6 bases left in between. Germline V gene sequence: CDR1 SQVTM, CDR2 ANQGSEA. The CDR3 length is 10 residues. For the CDR3, the DNA is TGCAGCGTTCTTATCGAGACCCAGTACTTC. Its protein product is CSVLIETQYF. Full variable domain (missing parts from reference TRBV29-1 and TRBJ2-5): SAVISQKPSRDICQRGTSLTIQCQVDSQVTMMFWYRQQPGQSLTLIATANQGSEATYESGFVIDKFPISRPNLTFSTLTVSNMSPEDSSIYLCSVLIETQYFGPGTRLLVL.

CDR3 in amino acids: CASLGGALSYNEQFF. The CDR3 DNA sequence: TGTGCCAGTTTGGGCGGGGCCCTCTCCTACAATGAGCAGTTCTTC. V gene TRBV12-3 or TRBV12-4 combines with J gene TRBJ2-1; tentative D call: TRBD2 (6 bases). The CDR3 length is 15 residues. Trimming removed 9 bases from V and 0 bases from J, with 15 bases in between.

In its sample, this clonotype was seen a few times. The chain uses TRBV4-1 and TRBJ2-7; D remains unclear. The CDR3 has 13 residues. Germline assignment: CDR1 MGHRA and CDR2 YSYEKL. V shed 0 bases and J shed 4 bases, with 7 bases lying between them. CDR3 bases: TGCGCCAGCAGCCAAGATTTCGAGTACGAGCAGTACTTC. Protein: CASSQDFEYEQYF.

The gene calls are TRBV6-6 and TRBJ2-1; weak D call: TRBD2 (6 bases). The CDR3 loop spans 14 amino acids. From germline, CDR1 is MNHNY and CDR2 SVGAGI (reference sequence). Between the trimmed V and J ends, which lost 5 bases and 6 bases, there was a span of 14 bases. The CDR3 bases are TGTGCCAGCAGTAGTAGCGGTAGAATCAATGAGCAGTTCTTC. Residues: CASSSSGRINEQFF.

CDR3: CSAREGGQLHNEQFF. The CDR3 coding sequence is TGCAGTGCTAGAGAGGGGGGACAGCTACACAATGAGCAGTTCTTC. This sequence joins TRBV20-1 and TRBJ2-1, with D possibly matching TRBD1 (7 bases). V shed 0 bases and J shed 5 bases, with 14 bases lying between them. CDR1 is DFQATT, CDR2 SNEGSKA, per germline (reference sequence). The CDR3 totals 15 residues.

CDR3 sequence (DNA): TGTGCCAGCAGGCCAGGGAGAGATAATTCACCCCTCCACTTT. Encoded protein: CASRPGRDNSPLHF. J is TRBJ1-6 and V is TRBV6-5, with D possibly TRBD1 on 5 matching bases. Germline values: CDR1 MNHEY, CDR2 SVGAGI. This CDR3 is 14 amino acids long. V was cut by 6 bases and J by 5 bases, with 11 bases left in between.

This clonotype has only a few counts. V gene TRBV3-1 combines with J gene TRBJ1-4, with D maybe TRBD1 (5 bases). The CDR3 totals 13 residues. Germline CDR1 is LGHDT and CDR2 is YNNKEL (reference sequence). V lost 4 bases and J lost 5, with 8 bases in between. The CDR3 region is CASSPDTNEKLFF. CDR3 DNA sequence: TGTGCCAGCAGCCCGGACACGAATGAAAAACTGTTTTTT.

J is TRBJ2-3 and V is TRBV28; 7 bases are a match to TRBD1. Trimming cost V 1 base and J 10 bases; bases outside gene matches: 11. This CDR3 contains 15 residues. CDR1 MDHEN and CDR2 SYDVKM come from the germline V gene. This chain's CDR3 is CASSLLTGWTDAQYF. In nucleotides, the CDR3 is TGTGCCAGCAGTTTATTGACAGGGTGGACGGATGCGCAGTATTTT.

This clonotype has a handful of counts. The chain has TRBV25-1 and TRBJ2-7; 7 positions match TRBD1. This CDR3 has 17 amino acids. The germline V gene has CDR1 MGHDK and CDR2 SYGVNS. V lost 5 bases, J lost 2 bases, and 15 bases stayed unmatched. CDR3 in amino acids: CASSPQPGQQTPYEQYF. CDR3 DNA sequence: TGTGCCAGCAGTCCGCAACCGGGACAGCAGACACCCTACGAGCAGTACTTC.

At least ten counts were recorded for this clonotype. The J gene is TRBJ2-7, the V gene TRBV12-3 or TRBV12-4; D call uncertain. V lost 2 bases, J lost 2 bases, and 13 bases lay in between. The CDR3 extends over 15 amino acids. CDR3 in DNA: TGTGCCAGCAGTTTATTCGGCGGCAGAGCCTACGAGCAGTACTTC. It is translated as CASSLFGGRAYEQYF.

This clonotype has at least ten counts. The chain links TRBV29-1 to TRBJ2-3; D remains ambiguous. V was cut by 6 bases and J by 3 bases, with 22 bases left in between. The CDR3 extends over 16 amino acids. CDR1 SQVTM and CDR2 ANQGSEA come from the germline V gene. The CDR3 DNA reads TGCAGCGTCCCACTTTCGGCCCAAGGGCAAACAGATACGCAGTATTTT. Protein product: CSVPLSAQGQTDTQYF.

The chain employs TRBV13 and TRBJ1-3; D gene unclear. V was clipped by 1 base and J by 0 bases, with 10 bases between them. The CDR3 is 16 amino acids. The germline V gene has CDR1 PRHDT and CDR2 FYEKMQ (reference sequence). CDR3 coding DNA: TGTGCCAGCAGCTTAGTGTCGGTATCCTCTGGAAACACCATATATTTT. As protein: CASSLVSVSSGNTIYF.